This entry lists 31 T cell receptor beta chains sequenced from one sample in a study of a mutant IDH1 vaccine in newly diagnosed glioma. The table came from immunoSEQ multiplex PCR; TCRdb's copy has only in-frame clones and leaves some out. The table lists about 92,000 clones, 83% of them singletons, with 7% to 9% in the top ten. The time point denotes: baseline, week 1 (first vaccination visit). Treatment defined: pre-vaccination baseline after standard-of-care therapy. The sequenced sample was PBMCs, obtained from a glioma patient treated with radiotherapy, temozolomide or both. Every receptor here comes from a woman between 45 and 65 years old with glioma.

This rearrangement joins TRBV14 to TRBJ2-7, with D hard to call. The germline gives CDR1 SGHDN, CDR2 FVKESK. Between the trimmed V and J ends, which lost 3 bases and 0 bases, there was a span of 0 bases. The CDR3 is made up of 11 amino acids. As DNA, the CDR3 is TGTGCCAGCAGCCACTCCTACGAGCAGTACTTC. Translating gives CASSHSYEQYF.

This clone appeared a single time. The chain has TRBV14 and TRBJ2-7, with 9 bases lining up with TRBD1. Looked up from germline, CDR1 is SGHDN and CDR2 is FVKESK. The ends lost 6 bases at V and 3 bases at J; junction bases unmatched: 12. CDR3 length: 16 residues. The CDR3 sequence is CASSPTGQGRFYEQYF. The CDR3 DNA is TGTGCCAGCAGTCCAACAGGACAGGGGAGATTCTACGAGCAGTACTTC.

V gene TRBV9 combines with J gene TRBJ2-3, with 11 nucleotides matching TRBD2. Germline V lookup: CDR1 SGDLS, CDR2 YYNGEE. J was trimmed by 6 bases and V by 4 bases; bases with no gene match: 10. The CDR3 has 16 residues. This CDR3 reads CASSLASGGPLDTQYF. The CDR3 nucleotides read TGTGCCAGCAGCCTCGCTAGCGGGGGGCCCCTGGATACGCAGTATTTT.

V is TRBV6-6 and J is TRBJ1-2; TRBD1 might be the D (5 bases). CDR1 is MNHNY and CDR2 is SVGAGI in the germline V gene (reference sequence). The CDR3 has 14 amino acids. V lost 7 bases, J lost 6 bases, and 18 bases lay in between. Here the CDR3 reads CASIAGQFSDGYTF. CDR3 bases: TGTGCCAGCATTGCAGGACAATTCTCGGATGGCTACACCTTC.

CDR3: CASSLNPLSSYNSPLHF. The DNA for the CDR3 is TGTGCCAGCAGCTTGAACCCGTTGAGCTCCTATAATTCACCCCTCCACTTT. This chain joins TRBV5-6 and TRBJ1-6; unclear D gene. V was pared by 1 base and J by 0 bases, with 11 bases between. CDR1 and CDR2 from the germline V gene are SGHDT and YYEEEE. The CDR3 consists of 17 residues.

This clone was found once. This chain links TRBV11-1 with TRBJ1-1; D not certain. The CDR3 length is 17 residues. CDR1 and CDR2 (germline): SGHAT, FQDESV (reference sequence). Between the trimmed V and J ends, which lost 4 bases and 0 bases, there was a span of 18 bases. This CDR3 is CASSSPRRDSLNTEAFF. The CDR3, as DNA: TGTGCCAGCAGCTCCCCCAGGCGAGATTCGCTGAACACTGAAGCTTTCTTT.

The chain employs TRBV5-1 and TRBJ2-5, with D maybe TRBD2 (6 bases). Trimming stripped 4 bases from V and 9 bases from J, with 19 bases between. The germline V gene has CDR1 SGHRS and CDR2 YFSETQ. This CDR3 is built from 14 residues. The CDR3 nucleotides read TGCGCCAGCAGCCCGCGGGACCCCAGACCGGCCCAGTACTTC. It codes for CASSPRDPRPAQYF. Full variable domain (remainder filled in from reference TRBV5-1 and TRBJ2-5): KAGVTQTPRYLIKTRGQQVTLSCSPISGHRSVSWYQQTPGQGLQFLFEYFSETQRNKGNFPGRFSGRQFSNSRSEMNVSTLELGDSALYLCASSPRDPRPAQYFGPGTRLLVL.

The V and J genes are TRBV5-6 and TRBJ1-2; 11 bases agree with TRBD1. Trimming at V came to 9 bases and at J to 4 bases, leaving 2 bases not matched to a gene. The CDR3 runs 12 residues. Germline CDR1 is SGHDT and CDR2 is YYEEEE. CDR3 in DNA: TGTGCCACTGGACAGGGGGCCTATGGCTACACCTTC. Translation: CATGQGAYGYTF.

The V gene is TRBV7-6, the J gene TRBJ2-5; 7 nucleotides agree with TRBD1. The junction had 5 bases not matched to a gene; V was cut back by 2 bases and J by 8 bases. This CDR3 contains 13 residues. The germline V gene has CDR1 SGHVS and CDR2 FNYEAQ. The CDR3, as DNA: TGTGCCAGCAGCTTAACAGGGGCGGAAACCCAGTACTTC. This gives the protein CASSLTGAETQYF.

The chain combines TRBV5-1 with TRBJ2-7; possible D gene TRBD1, 6 bases. CDR3 size: 13 residues. Trimming took off 5 bases at V and 0 bases at J, with 9 bases between the two ends. Germline loops: CDR1 SGHRS, CDR2 YFSETQ. The CDR3: CASRQQGSYEQYF. The CDR3, as DNA: TGCGCCAGCAGACAACAGGGCTCCTACGAGCAGTACTTC.

The chain employs TRBV4-1 and TRBJ1-4; D unclear. V was clipped by 0 bases and J by 8 bases, with 7 bases between them. CDR1 MGHRA and CDR2 YSYEKL come from the germline V gene. The CDR3 runs to 13 residues. DNA for the CDR3: TGCGCCAGCAGCCAAGATCGTTCGGAAAAACTGTTTTTT. It is translated as CASSQDRSEKLFF.

V and J are TRBV29-1 and TRBJ1-1; tentatively, D is TRBD1 (5 bases). The V end was cut by 3 bases, the J end by 0 bases, with 8 bases between. The germline V gene encodes CDR1 SQVTM and CDR2 ANQGSEA. The CDR3 extends over 13 amino acids. CDR3 loop: CSVEAGLNTEAFF. The CDR3 DNA follows: TGCAGCGTTGAGGCAGGGCTGAACACTGAAGCTTTCTTT. Looking up the rest from reference TRBV29-1 and TRBJ1-1 gives the full variable domain: SAVISQKPSRDICQRGTSLTIQCQVDSQVTMMFWYRQQPGQSLTLIATANQGSEATYESGFVIDKFPISRPNLTFSTLTVSNMSPEDSSIYLCSVEAGLNTEAFFGQGTRLTVV.

V usage is TRBV18 and J usage is TRBJ1-1; unclear D gene. CDR1 is KGHSH, CDR2 LQKENI, per germline. V dropped 6 bases and J dropped 3 bases, with 17 bases sitting between them. The CDR3 contains 15 residues. CDR3 sequence reads: CASSPVGGIDTEAFF. The CDR3 nucleotides are TGTGCCAGCTCCCCCGTCGGAGGGATTGACACTGAAGCTTTCTTT. The full variable domain, its missing parts supplied by reference TRBV18 and TRBJ1-1, is NAGVMQNPRHLVRRRGQEARLRCSPMKGHSHVYWYRQLPEEGLKFMVYLQKENIIDESGMPKERFSAEFPKEGPSILRIQQVVRGDSAAYFCASSPVGGIDTEAFFGQGTRLTVV.

The chain recombines TRBV2 with TRBJ1-4; D not resolved. Germline V CDR1 and CDR2: SNHLY, FYNNEI. CDR3 length equals 13 residues. V shed 9 bases and J shed 0 bases, with 8 bases lying between them. The chain's CDR3 is CASHRATNEKLFF. CDR3 in DNA: TGTGCCAGTCACAGAGCAACTAATGAAAAACTGTTTTTT.

This chain joins TRBV28 and TRBJ1-2; 8 bases align to TRBD1. Germline lookup yields CDR1 MDHEN and CDR2 SYDVKM. Trimming removed 1 base from V and 4 bases from J; junction bases left unmatched: 2. This CDR3 comprises 14 residues. CDR3 protein: CASSLYDRGYGYTF. The DNA of the CDR3 is TGTGCCAGCAGTTTATACGACAGGGGCTATGGCTACACCTTC.

This clone was recorded once. The chain links TRBV27 to TRBJ1-1; 8 nucleotides agree with TRBD1. Germline-derived CDR1 and CDR2 are MNHEY and SMNVEV (reference sequence). The CDR3 consists of 13 residues. V shed 2 bases and J 11 bases; nucleotides not matched to a gene: 7. CDR3 coding DNA: TGTGCCAGCAGTTTACGGCAGGGGGCTTGGGCTTTCTTT. This gives the protein CASSLRQGAWAFF.

The genes are TRBV5-6 and TRBJ1-3; TRBD1 aligns across 7 bases. The CDR3 extends over 14 amino acids. Germline V gene data show CDR1 as SGHDT and CDR2 as YYEEEE. After removal of 2 bases from V and 2 bases from J, the junction contained 1 base not matched to a gene. In nucleotides, the CDR3 is TGTGCCAGCAGCTTTGACAGGGCTGGAAACACCATATATTTT. This codes for CASSFDRAGNTIYF.

The chain employs TRBV19 and TRBJ1-3; unclear D gene. V dropped 5 bases and J dropped 0 bases, with 11 bases sitting between them. This CDR3 is built from 15 residues. Germline V CDR1 and CDR2: LNHDA, SQIVND (reference sequence). The CDR3 DNA reads as TGTGCCAGTAGTGACCTATTAAGCTCTGGAAACACCATATATTTT. Protein product: CASSDLLSSGNTIYF.

V gene TRBV5-1 combines with J gene TRBJ2-7; tentatively, D is TRBD1 or TRBD2 (5 bases each). V dropped 3 bases and J dropped 2 bases, with 15 bases sitting between them. Germline loops: CDR1 SGHRS, CDR2 YFSETQ. The CDR3 is 15 amino acids. The CDR3 DNA reads as TGCGCCAGCAGCTGGGACGGGATGGGGGCCTACGAGCAGTACTTC. This codes for CASSWDGMGAYEQYF.

The gene calls are TRBV6-1 and TRBJ2-2; TRBD1 matches 10 bases. CDR3 length: 14 amino acids. With V trimmed by 7 bases and J by 6 bases, 5 bases remained unmatched. Per the germline V gene, CDR1 is MNHNS and CDR2 is SASEGT. CDR3 protein: CASTRQGAAGELFF. CDR3 DNA: TGTGCCAGCACCCGACAGGGGGCGGCCGGGGAGCTGTTTTTT.

CDR3 protein: CAIEHGYTF. The CDR3 DNA follows: TGTGCCATCGAGCATGGCTACACCTTC. This chain joins TRBV6-1 and TRBJ1-2; D is uncertain. V lost 10 bases and J lost 6, with 6 bases in between. The germline CDR1 and CDR2 sequences are MNHNS and SASEGT. This CDR3 contains 9 residues.

V gene TRBV6-6 combines with J gene TRBJ2-7; 8 bases are a match to TRBD1. In germline, CDR1 is MNHNY, CDR2 SVGAGI (reference sequence). The CDR3 consists of 15 residues. Unmatched junction bases numbered 10, after V lost 4 bases and J lost 5 bases. CDR3 region: CASSSQDRGSHEQYF. The CDR3 region has the DNA TGTGCCAGCAGTTCCCAAGACAGGGGATCCCACGAGCAGTACTTC.

The chain links TRBV4-2 to TRBJ2-4; no definite D call. Germline CDR1 is LGHNA and CDR2 is YNFKEQ. The CDR3 has 14 amino acids. V lost 1 base to trimming and J lost 6 bases, with 10 bases between them. CDR3: CASSQVGQVNIQYF. CDR3 in DNA: TGTGCCAGCAGCCAAGTTGGGCAAGTAAACATTCAGTACTTC.

The sample holds a few counts of this clone. This chain links TRBV6-5 with TRBJ1-2; D not certain. Germline loops: CDR1 MNHEY, CDR2 SVGAGI. The CDR3 has 11 residues. V shed 2 bases and J shed 10 bases, with 8 bases lying between them. Here the CDR3 reads CASSYGTNYTF. CDR3 DNA sequence: TGTGCCAGCAGTTACGGCACTAACTACACCTTC.

This sequence joins TRBV6-5 and TRBJ1-3; D ambiguous. The V end was cut by 6 bases, the J end by 2 bases, with 11 bases between. Germline CDR1 and CDR2: MNHEY and SVGAGI. The CDR3 covers 14 residues. Here the CDR3 DNA reads TGTGCCAGCAGCCGGACTGAAGCTGGAAACACCATATATTTT. Amino acid sequence: CASSRTEAGNTIYF.

The chain is built from TRBV6-5 and TRBJ2-2; the D gene is possibly TRBD1 (5 bases). The ends were cut back, 6 bases at V and 0 bases at J, with 8 bases in the middle. There are 14 residues in the CDR3. Per germline, CDR1 MNHEY and CDR2 SVGAGI. The CDR3 nucleotides are TGTGCCAGCAGATTCAGGGCGAACACCGGGGAGCTGTTTTTT. This gives the protein CASRFRANTGELFF.

The chain combines TRBV27 with TRBJ1-5; D remains unclear. Germline V gene sequence: CDR1 MNHEY, CDR2 SMNVEV (reference sequence). V was shortened by 2 bases and J by 6 bases, with 11 bases between the two germline ends. The CDR3 is made up of 14 amino acids. The CDR3, as DNA: TGTGCCAGCAGTTTAGGGCGGACCGGTCAGCCCCAGCATTTT. It encodes CASSLGRTGQPQHF.

The chain joins TRBV6-1 to TRBJ2-7, with TRBD1 identical over 11 bases. V shed 6 bases and J 6 bases; nucleotides not matched to a gene: 4. Germline V gives CDR1 MNHNS, CDR2 SASEGT. The CDR3 spans 13 residues. The CDR3 here is CASSSGTGGEQYF. Written as DNA, the CDR3 is TGTGCCAGCAGCTCCGGGACAGGGGGCGAGCAGTACTTC.

The chain links TRBV2 to TRBJ1-4, with 9 bases matching TRBD1. V lost 6 bases to trimming and J lost 6 bases; unmatched junction nucleotides: 2. This CDR3 comprises 13 residues. CDR1 is SNHLY, CDR2 FYNNEI, per germline. DNA of the CDR3: TGTGCCAGCAGCGGGACAGGGTATGAAAAACTGTTTTTT. It is translated as CASSGTGYEKLFF.

J is TRBJ1-4 and V is TRBV19, with TRBD1 identical over 9 bases. The CDR3 has 15 residues. Losses at the gene ends were 5 bases for V and 12 bases for J; bases not matched to a gene: 13. Germline CDR1 reads LNHDA; CDR2 reads SQIVND (reference sequence). The CDR3 spells CASSLTGGADDELFF. In DNA form, the CDR3 reads TGTGCCAGTAGTCTCACAGGGGGCGCAGATGACGAACTGTTTTTT.

This rearrangement joins TRBV2 to TRBJ2-7, with D perhaps given as TRBD1 or TRBD2 (7 bases each). Germline V gene data show CDR1 as SNHLY and CDR2 as FYNNEI. The CDR3 totals 15 residues. V was clipped by 3 bases and J by 5 bases, with 17 bases between them. The CDR3 reads CASSERQGLKHEQYF. CDR3 nucleotides: TGTGCCAGCAGTGAGCGACAGGGACTAAAACACGAGCAGTACTTC. The full variable domain, its missing parts supplied by reference TRBV2 and TRBJ2-7, is EPEVTQTPSHQVTQMGQEVILRCVPISNHLYFYWYRQILGQKVEFLVSFYNNEISEKSEIFDDQFSVERPDGSNFTLKIRSTKLEDSAMYFCASSERQGLKHEQYFGPGTRLTVT.